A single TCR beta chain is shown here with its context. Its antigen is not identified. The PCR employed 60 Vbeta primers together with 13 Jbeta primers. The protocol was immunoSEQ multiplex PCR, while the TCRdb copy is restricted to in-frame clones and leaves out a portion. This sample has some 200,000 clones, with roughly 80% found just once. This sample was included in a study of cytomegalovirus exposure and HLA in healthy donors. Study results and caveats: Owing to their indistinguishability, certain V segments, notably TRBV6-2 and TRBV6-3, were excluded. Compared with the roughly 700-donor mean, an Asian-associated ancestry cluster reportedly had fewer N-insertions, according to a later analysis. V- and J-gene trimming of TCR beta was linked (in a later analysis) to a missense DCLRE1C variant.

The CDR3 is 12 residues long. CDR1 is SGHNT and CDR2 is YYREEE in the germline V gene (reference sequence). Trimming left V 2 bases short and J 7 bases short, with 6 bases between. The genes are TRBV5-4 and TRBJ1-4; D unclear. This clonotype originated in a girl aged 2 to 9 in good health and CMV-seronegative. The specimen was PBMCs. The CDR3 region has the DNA TGTGCCAGCAGCTTCGGTTCTGAAAAACTGTTTTTT. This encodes CASSFGSEKLFF.